Following are 19 T cell receptor beta chains from one sample sequenced in a study of blood T cell repertoires in COVID-19. Using immunoSEQ multiplex PCR, the repertoire was profiled, and TCRdb retains in-frame clones only, with some absent. The sample has under 300,000 clones, around 83% seen once. The sequenced sample was peripheral blood. Receptors originate from a man aged 35 to 55 who had recovered from COVID-19.

The V gene is TRBV19, the J gene TRBJ1-4; a possible D gene is TRBD1 (5 bases). Trimming shortened V by 5 bases and J by 7 bases, and 17 bases separated the two germline ends. Germline V gives CDR1 LNHDA, CDR2 SQIVND (reference sequence). CDR3 size: 15 residues. The chain's CDR3 is CASSWGSGGVEKLFF. The CDR3 nucleotides read TGTGCCAGTAGTTGGGGGTCGGGGGGAGTTGAAAAACTGTTTTTT. The complete variable domain, with remaining parts taken from reference TRBV19 and TRBJ1-4, reads DGGITQSPKYLFRKEGQNVTLSCEQNLNHDAMYWYRQDPGQGLRLIYYSQIVNDFQKGDIAEGYSVSREKKESFPLTVTSAQKNPTAFYLCASSWGSGGVEKLFFGSGTQLSVL.

The rearrangement joins TRBV5-1 to TRBJ1-2; possible D gene TRBD1, 6 bases. There are 18 residues in the CDR3. V lost 0 bases and J lost 8, with 26 bases in between. Germline V lookup: CDR1 SGHRS, CDR2 YFSETQ. The CDR3, as DNA: TGCGCCAGCAGCTTGGCAACAGTAGGCGGGGGACAAGTGTACGGCTACACCTTC. The encoded protein is CASSLATVGGGQVYGYTF. The whole variable domain, filled in from reference TRBV5-1 and TRBJ1-2, reads KAGVTQTPRYLIKTRGQQVTLSCSPISGHRSVSWYQQTPGQGLQFLFEYFSETQRNKGNFPGRFSGRQFSNSRSEMNVSTLELGDSALYLCASSLATVGGGQVYGYTFGSGTRLTVV.

The V call is TRBV30, the J call TRBJ1-2; 8 bases fit TRBD1. V lost 8 bases, J lost 2 bases, and 10 bases stayed unmatched. Germline V lookup: CDR1 GTSNPN, CDR2 SVGIG (reference sequence). This CDR3 has 14 residues. Written as DNA, the CDR3 is TGTGCCGGGGGCCGGGGACAGGAGAACTATGGCTACACCTTC. Protein product: CAGGRGQENYGYTF.

The rearrangement uses TRBV27 and TRBJ1-1; no clear D. Per germline, CDR1 MNHEY and CDR2 SMNVEV (reference sequence). There are 13 residues in the CDR3. V was shortened by 3 bases and J by 7 bases, with 12 bases between the two germline ends. The CDR3 spells CASSFELNREAFF. The CDR3 DNA reads as TGTGCCAGCAGTTTTGAACTAAACCGTGAAGCTTTCTTT.

This sequence joins TRBV7-6 and TRBJ2-2; D not certain. V lost 1 base and J 1 base, leaving 4 bases between the germline ends. The CDR3 spans 14 residues. Germline loops: CDR1 SGHVS, CDR2 FNYEAQ. This chain's CDR3 is CASSLVQNTGELFF. CDR3 nucleotides: TGTGCCAGCAGCTTAGTTCAGAACACCGGGGAGCTGTTTTTT.

The chain carries TRBV3-1 (or the pseudogene TRBV3-2) and TRBJ1-3; 8 bases align to TRBD1. Germline CDR1 reads LGHDT; CDR2 reads YNNKEL (reference sequence). The CDR3 has 17 amino acids. Trimming took 3 bases from V and 8 from J; bases not matched to a gene: 15. The CDR3 loop is CASSQKNPLDRAHTIYF. The CDR3 DNA reads TGTGCCAGCAGCCAGAAAAATCCCCTGGACAGGGCCCACACCATATATTTT.

The chain combines TRBV27 with TRBJ2-7; D is perhaps TRBD2 (5 bases). Germline CDR1 MNHEY, CDR2 SMNVEV (reference sequence). The CDR3 contains 15 residues. V was trimmed by 3 bases and J by 2 bases, leaving 14 bases between them. The CDR3 DNA reads as TGTGCCAGCAGTTTCGGGCTAGCCCTAGCCTACGAGCAGTACTTC. Residues: CASSFGLALAYEQYF.

The chain links TRBV30 to TRBJ2-5; 7 positions agree with TRBD1. The germline CDR1 and CDR2 sequences are GTSNPN and SVGIG (reference sequence). V shed 6 bases and J 7 bases; nucleotides not matched to a gene: 8. The CDR3 contains 12 residues. CDR3 nucleotide sequence: TGTGCCTGCGGGACAGTCACGGCGACCCAGTACTTC. Translating it yields CACGTVTATQYF.

The chain joins TRBV6-2 or TRBV6-3 to TRBJ1-1; TRBD1 matches 7 bases. This CDR3 has 13 residues. Germline CDR1 MNHEY, CDR2 SVGEGT. With V trimmed by 2 bases and J by 5 bases, 2 bases remained unmatched. The chain's CDR3 is CASSYGRGTEAFF. DNA for the CDR3: TGTGCCAGCAGTTACGGCAGGGGGACTGAAGCTTTCTTT.

This clone came up once. V usage is TRBV20-1 and J usage is TRBJ2-7; weak D call: TRBD2 (5 bases). Trimming pared 3 bases from V and 2 bases from J, leaving 14 bases between. CDR3 length: 14 amino acids. Germline V lookup: CDR1 DFQATT, CDR2 SNEGSKA (reference sequence). The CDR3 DNA reads as TGCAGTGCTAGTCCGGGGTTATTTCCCTACGAGCAGTACTTC. Translated: CSASPGLFPYEQYF.

This chain uses TRBV27 with TRBJ1-4, with a possible D match to TRBD1 (5 bases). Germline lookup yields CDR1 MNHEY and CDR2 SMNVEV (reference sequence). With 7 bases removed from V and 0 bases from J, the gap between germline ends came to 12 bases. The CDR3 contains 15 residues. The CDR3 region has the DNA TGTGCCAGCACCCCGGGGGGGTCAACTAATGAAAAACTGTTTTTT. This gives the protein CASTPGGSTNEKLFF.

This clone occurred a few times. CDR3: CASSKGLAGATRYEQFF. Written as DNA, the CDR3 is TGTGCCAGCAGTAAAGGACTAGCGGGAGCTACAAGGTATGAGCAGTTCTTC. The chain couples TRBV6-1 to TRBJ2-1; 13 bases fit TRBD2. The CDR3 is 17 residues long. Losses at the gene ends were 5 bases for V and 8 bases for J; bases not matched to a gene: 12. Germline loops: CDR1 MNHNS, CDR2 SASEGT.

This clone was seen only once. The chain employs TRBV10-3 and TRBJ2-3; no firm D call. Germline CDR1 ENHRY, CDR2 SYGVKD. This CDR3 is 15 amino acids long. V was clipped by 2 bases and J by 5 bases, with 14 bases between them. This chain's CDR3 is CAISEPTRIVDTQYF. In DNA form, the CDR3 reads TGTGCCATCAGTGAGCCCACCAGGATTGTAGATACGCAGTATTTT.

The rearrangement joins TRBV27 to TRBJ1-1; D remains ambiguous. Germline V CDR1 and CDR2: MNHEY, SMNVEV (reference sequence). This CDR3 has 14 amino acids. The V gene lost 5 bases and the J gene lost 10 bases, with 20 bases spanning the gap. The CDR3 bases are TGTGCCAGCAGTGGAAGAGGCCGCCAAGGTGGAGCTTTCTTT. Its translation is CASSGRGRQGGAFF.

The genes are TRBV30 and TRBJ1-5; D is unclear. Trimming stripped 2 bases from V and 3 bases from J, with 8 bases between. CDR3 length: 13 amino acids. Per germline, CDR1 GTSNPN and CDR2 SVGIG (reference sequence). The CDR3 DNA reads as TGTGCCTGGAGTCCGGGAACCAATCAGCCCCAGCATTTT. It codes for CAWSPGTNQPQHF.

The chain combines TRBV7-2 with TRBJ2-1; D ambiguous. The CDR3 extends over 14 amino acids. With 5 bases removed from V and 6 bases from J, the gap between germline ends came to 14 bases. The germline CDR1 and CDR2 sequences are SGHTA and FQGNSA. Here the CDR3 reads CASSVISSSNEQFF. The CDR3 region has the DNA TGTGCCAGCAGCGTTATATCTTCTTCCAATGAGCAGTTCTTC.

This chain connects TRBV10-3 to TRBJ2-1, with D uncertain. Germline values: CDR1 ENHRY, CDR2 SYGVKD. The length of the CDR3 is 15 residues. V lost 10 bases, J lost 0 bases, and 16 bases lay in between. CDR3 bases: TGTGCCACCAAGCCAGGTGTAAGCTCCTACAATGAGCAGTTCTTC. Translation: CATKPGVSSYNEQFF.

The rearrangement links TRBV6-5 to TRBJ2-3, with D unclear. CDR3 length: 13 residues. V gave up 7 bases and J gave up 3 bases, with 11 bases separating them. The germline V gene encodes CDR1 MNHEY and CDR2 SVGAGI. This CDR3 is CASTPRPTDTQYF. The CDR3 coding sequence is TGTGCCAGCACCCCCAGGCCAACAGATACGCAGTATTTT.

The chain couples TRBV7-6 to TRBJ2-7; the D gene is possibly TRBD1 (6 bases). CDR1 is SGHVS and CDR2 is FNYEAQ in the germline V gene. V lost 8 bases and J 5 bases, leaving 19 bases between the germline ends. The CDR3 loop spans 14 amino acids. CDR3 DNA sequence: TGTGCCAGCGGACAAAATACAGGGTTGCACGAGCAGTACTTC. It yields the protein CASGQNTGLHEQYF.